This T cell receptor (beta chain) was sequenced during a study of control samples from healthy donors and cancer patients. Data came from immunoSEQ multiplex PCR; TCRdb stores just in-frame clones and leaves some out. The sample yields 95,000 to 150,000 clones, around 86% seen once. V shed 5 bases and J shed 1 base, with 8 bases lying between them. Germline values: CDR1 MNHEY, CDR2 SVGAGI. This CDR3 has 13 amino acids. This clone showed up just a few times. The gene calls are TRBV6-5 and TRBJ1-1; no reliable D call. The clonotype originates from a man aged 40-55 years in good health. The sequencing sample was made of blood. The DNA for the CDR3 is TGTGCCAGCAGTAGGACGGAGAACACTGAAGCTTTCTTT. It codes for CASSRTENTEAFF.